The 16 T cell receptor beta chains given below trace back to one sample, sequenced in a study of blood T cell repertoires in COVID-19. Data came from immunoSEQ multiplex PCR; TCRdb stores just in-frame clones and leaves some out. The sample holds about 22,000 clones, approximately 80% seen once. The sequenced sample consisted of peripheral blood. Receptors originate from an elderly man with active or convalescent COVID-19.

The chain employs TRBV6-5 and TRBJ1-1, with TRBD1 matching over 7 bases. Germline V lookup: CDR1 MNHEY, CDR2 SVGAGI. Trimming cost V 2 bases and J 6 bases; bases outside gene matches: 9. The CDR3 totals 15 residues. CDR3 sequence: CASSYREGARSEAFF. CDR3 DNA: TGTGCCAGCAGTTACCGAGAGGGGGCGAGGTCTGAAGCTTTCTTT.

The rearrangement links TRBV7-2 to TRBJ2-7; 11 bases map to TRBD2. There are 14 residues in the CDR3. The trim removed 5 bases at V and 7 bases at J, leaving 7 bases unmatched. Germline-derived CDR1 and CDR2 are SGHTA and FQGNSA. The CDR3 region is CASSASGRQGEQYF. The CDR3, as DNA: TGTGCCAGCAGCGCTAGCGGGAGGCAAGGAGAGCAGTACTTC.

The chain couples TRBV5-4 to TRBJ2-2; tentative D call: TRBD2 (6 bases). V was cut by 5 bases and J by 6 bases, with 11 bases left in between. Germline lookup yields CDR1 SGHNT and CDR2 YYREEE (reference sequence). This CDR3 has 13 residues. CDR3 loop: CASRPIAAGELFF. CDR3 DNA: TGTGCCAGCAGACCTATAGCGGCCGGGGAGCTGTTTTTT.

The chain couples TRBV6-5 to TRBJ2-3; TRBD2 agrees at 11 bases. V lost 4 bases to trimming and J lost 6 bases; unmatched junction nucleotides: 9. The CDR3 has 16 amino acids. Germline V gene sequence: CDR1 MNHEY, CDR2 SVGAGI. CDR3 protein: CASSLRPGTSGDTQYF. Written as DNA, the CDR3 is TGTGCCAGCAGTTTACGACCCGGGACTAGCGGCGATACGCAGTATTTT.

V and J are TRBV7-9 and TRBJ1-1; 8 bases match TRBD1. Trimming took 6 bases from V and 4 from J; bases not matched to a gene: 7. The CDR3 extends over 14 amino acids. Per the germline V gene, CDR1 is SEHNR and CDR2 is FQNEAQ (reference sequence). CDR3 amino acids: CASSPDRAGTEAFF. CDR3 coding DNA: TGTGCCAGCAGTCCGGACAGGGCTGGCACTGAAGCTTTCTTT.

The V gene is TRBV4-1, the J gene TRBJ1-2; D ambiguous. CDR1 is MGHRA, CDR2 YSYEKL, per germline. The length of the CDR3 is 14 residues. V dropped 1 base and J dropped 2 bases, with 8 bases sitting between them. The CDR3 DNA follows: TGCGCCAGCAGCCAAGGCCTGGGCAACTATGGCTACACCTTC. Residues: CASSQGLGNYGYTF.

The gene calls are TRBV7-2 and TRBJ1-4, with a tentative D call TRBD1 (6 bases). From germline, CDR1 is SGHTA and CDR2 FQGNSA. The CDR3 consists of 15 residues. V was shortened by 0 bases and J by 8 bases, with 13 bases between the two germline ends. Written as DNA, the CDR3 is TGTGCCAGCAGCTTAGCGCGCCAGGGGAAGGAAAAACTGTTTTTT. Translated: CASSLARQGKEKLFF.

This clone was seen a handful of times. The V and J genes are TRBV11-2 and TRBJ2-3; tentatively, D is TRBD2 (5 bases). The CDR3 runs 17 residues. Trimming shortened V by 7 bases and J by 0 bases, and 20 bases separated the two germline ends. Germline V lookup: CDR1 SGHAT, CDR2 FQNNGV. This CDR3 is CASTYRFGQRSTDTQYF. The CDR3, as DNA: TGTGCCAGCACCTATAGATTTGGGCAGCGGAGCACAGATACGCAGTATTTT.

The genes are TRBV5-4 and TRBJ2-3; 10 bases agree with TRBD2. V lost 4 bases, J lost 0 bases, and 5 bases stayed unmatched. Germline V lookup: CDR1 SGHNT, CDR2 YYREEE (reference sequence). CDR3 size: 16 residues. For the CDR3, the DNA is TGTGCCAGCAGCCGCAGGACTAGCGGAAGCACAGATACGCAGTATTTT. It specifies CASSRRTSGSTDTQYF. Looking up the rest from reference TRBV5-4 and TRBJ2-3 gives the full variable domain: ETGVTQSPTHLIKTRGQQVTLRCSSQSGHNTVSWYQQALGQGPQFIFQYYREEENGRGNFPPRFSGLQFPNYSSELNVNALELDDSALYLCASSRRTSGSTDTQYFGPGTRLTVL.

Here the CDR3 reads CASSSRDWIRNEQFF. CDR3 in DNA: TGTGCCAGCAGCTCCCGGGACTGGATCCGCAATGAGCAGTTCTTC. This chain joins TRBV7-9 and TRBJ2-1, with a possible D match to TRBD2 (6 bases). The germline V and J ends were trimmed by 4 bases and 6 bases, with 16 bases remaining between them. CDR3 length: 15 residues. Germline V gene lookup returns CDR1 SEHNR and CDR2 FQNEAQ (reference sequence). Drawing the rest from reference TRBV7-9 and TRBJ2-1, the complete variable domain is DTGVSQNPRHKITKRGQNVTFRCDPISEHNRLYWYRQTLGQGPEFLTYFQNEAQLEKSRLLSDRFSAERPKGSFSTLEIQRTEQGDSAMYLCASSSRDWIRNEQFFGPGTRLTVL.

The CDR3 DNA reads as TGCAGTGCTAGTCGACCGACAGGGCTGAATCAGCCCCAGCATTTT. It yields the protein CSASRPTGLNQPQHF. The chain is built from TRBV20-1 and TRBJ1-5; TRBD1 matches 7 bases. Looked up from germline, CDR1 is DFQATT and CDR2 is SNEGSKA (reference sequence). After removal of 3 bases from V and 4 bases from J, the junction contained 9 bases not matched to a gene. CDR3 size: 15 residues.

This clone was counted a few times. The chain couples TRBV28 to TRBJ1-5, with 10 bases fitting TRBD1. The length of the CDR3 is 16 residues. Trimming at V came to 5 bases and at J to 6 bases, leaving 10 bases not matched to a gene. CDR1 is MDHEN, CDR2 SYDVKM, per germline. The CDR3 spells CASSPLRQGAGQPQHF. The CDR3 region has the DNA TGTGCCAGCAGTCCGCTTCGACAGGGGGCTGGTCAGCCCCAGCATTTT. Variable domain in full (rest from reference TRBV28 and TRBJ1-5): DVKVTQSSRYLVKRTGEKVFLECVQDMDHENMFWYRQDPGLGLRLIYFSYDVKMKEKGDIPEGYSVSREKKERFSLILESASTNQTSMYLCASSPLRQGAGQPQHFGDGTRLSIL.

This chain joins TRBV4-1 and TRBJ1-5; TRBD1 matches at 10 bases. CDR1 and CDR2 (germline): MGHRA, YSYEKL. The CDR3 sequence is 17 residues long. The J segment lost 8 bases and the V segment lost 4 bases, leaving 14 bases of the junction unmatched. The CDR3 coding sequence is TGCGCCAGCAGCCTTTCAGACTCGACAGGGGGCGGGAAGCCCCAGCATTTT. It yields the protein CASSLSDSTGGGKPQHF.

The chain combines TRBV11-3 with TRBJ2-3; TRBD1 might be the D (5 bases). From germline, CDR1 is SGHNT and CDR2 YENEEA. The V end was cut by 0 bases, the J end by 3 bases, with 16 bases between. The CDR3 spans 17 residues. CDR3 DNA: TGTGCCAGCAGCTTAGAAAGTTCAGGGTGGAGTACAGATACGCAGTATTTT. Its translation: CASSLESSGWSTDTQYF.

The chain links TRBV7-3 to TRBJ2-1; 8 bases agree with TRBD1. Germline loops: CDR1 SGHTA, CDR2 FQGTGA. This CDR3 comprises 15 residues. The ends lost 5 bases at V and 9 bases at J; junction bases unmatched: 12. CDR3 in DNA: TGTGCCAGCAGCCTAAGACAGGGGTTCGGGCGTGAGCAGTTCTTC. Translated: CASSLRQGFGREQFF. The full variable domain, with the rest looked up from reference TRBV7-3 and TRBJ2-1, is GAGVSQTPSNKVTEKGKYVELRCDPISGHTALYWYRQSLGQGPEFLIYFQGTGAADDSGLPNDRFFAVRPEGSVSTLKIQRTERGDSAVYLCASSLRQGFGREQFFGPGTRLTVL.

The chain couples TRBV9 to TRBJ1-3, with D possibly TRBD1 on 5 matching bases. The CDR3 contains 16 residues. Germline V gene data show CDR1 as SGDLS and CDR2 as YYNGEE. Trimming removed 4 bases at V and 0 bases at J, with 14 bases between. The CDR3 DNA reads as TGTGCCAGCAGCCCAGGGCGAGACGTCTCTGGAAACACCATATATTTT. It codes for CASSPGRDVSGNTIYF.